One sample yielded the 14 T cell receptor beta chains listed below, sequenced in a study of patients and donors after allogeneic stem cell transplantation. TCRdb independently ran MiXCR on the RT-PCR reads; one entry per CDR3 protein. The sample contains about a million distinct CDR3 sequences, roughly 18% of which appear only once. The sequenced sample consisted of blood, either unsorted or a sorted T cell fraction (not recorded which). The receptors were sampled from a human donor who was either an allogeneic HSCT recipient or a stem cell or donor lymphocyte infusion donor (not recorded which). It is not recorded whose cells these are; they may come from a transplant donor.

The V and J genes are TRBV5-5 and TRBJ2-1, with 7 bases fitting TRBD2. This CDR3 is 14 amino acids long. Germline CDR1 SGHKS, CDR2 YYEKEE (reference sequence). V gave up 6 bases and J gave up 1 base; unmatched junction bases: 4. The CDR3 nucleotides are TGTGCCAGCATAGGGCGGGGGTCCTACAATGAGCAGTTCTTC. Translation gives CASIGRGSYNEQFF.

A few counts support this clonotype. The chain uses TRBV7-9 and TRBJ2-7; TRBD2 matches at 7 bases. Germline CDR1 is SEHNR and CDR2 is FQNEAQ (reference sequence). The J segment lost 7 bases and the V segment lost 5 bases, leaving 2 bases of the junction unmatched. The CDR3 length is 11 residues. For the CDR3, the DNA is TGTGCCAGCAGCACCGGGGGGGAGCAGTACTTC. This translates into CASSTGGEQYF. Based on the CDR3 plus reference TRBV7-9 and TRBJ2-7, the full variable domain is DTGVSQNPRHKITKRGQNVTFRCDPISEHNRLYWYRQTLGQGPEFLTYFQNEAQLEKSRLLSDRFSAERPKGSFSTLEIQRTEQGDSAMYLCASSTGGEQYFGPGTRLTVT.

V and J are TRBV14 and TRBJ2-3; 8 nucleotides match TRBD2. V was pared by 4 bases and J by 0 bases, with 3 bases of the junction left unmatched. The CDR3 runs to 15 residues. The germline V gene has CDR1 SGHDN and CDR2 FVKESK. The CDR3 protein is CASSPGGVSTDTQYF. Here the CDR3 DNA reads TGTGCCAGCAGCCCCGGGGGGGTCAGCACAGATACGCAGTATTTT. The entire variable domain, with the rest obtained from reference TRBV14 and TRBJ2-3, is as follows: EAGVTQFPSHSVIEKGQTVTLRCDPISGHDNLYWYRRVMGKEIKFLLHFVKESKQDESGMPNNRFLAERTGGTYSTLKVQPAELEDSGVYFCASSPGGVSTDTQYFGPGTRLTVL.

This clonotype appeared many times. This sequence joins TRBV4-2 and TRBJ1-2; D perhaps matches TRBD1 (6 bases). Trimming took 1 base from V and 2 from J, leaving 11 bases between them. Germline CDR1 LGHNA, CDR2 YNFKEQ. The CDR3 is 15 residues long. The CDR3 DNA is TGTGCCAGCAGCCAAGCACAGGGCGAGAACTATGGCTACACCTTC. Translating gives CASSQAQGENYGYTF.

This clonotype occurred a few times. This chain's CDR3 is CSARGGLAGGTDTQYF. The CDR3 DNA reads TGCAGTGCTAGAGGTGGACTAGCGGGGGGCACAGATACGCAGTATTTT. V gene TRBV20-1 combines with J gene TRBJ2-3; 13 nucleotides match TRBD2. With 1 base clipped from V and 1 base from J, the junction kept 2 bases outside the gene matches. The CDR3 contains 16 residues. Germline loops: CDR1 DFQATT, CDR2 SNEGSKA (reference sequence).

This chain links TRBV6-5 with TRBJ2-5; D unclear. CDR3 length equals 13 residues. The germline gives CDR1 MNHEY, CDR2 SVGAGI. The ends were cut back, 0 bases at V and 6 bases at J, with 8 bases in the middle. CDR3 residues: CASSYSTRKTQYF. In nucleotides, the CDR3 is TGTGCCAGCAGTTACTCGACCAGAAAGACCCAGTACTTC.

The J gene is TRBJ2-3, the V gene TRBV7-8; the D gene is possibly TRBD2 (5 bases). CDR1 and CDR2 from the germline V gene are SGHVS and FQNEAQ. The CDR3 extends over 13 amino acids. The ends were cut back, 8 bases at V and 1 base at J, with 10 bases in the middle. The CDR3 protein is CASRRSGTDTQYF. CDR3 nucleotides: TGTGCCAGCCGACGTAGCGGCACAGATACGCAGTATTTT.

This clonotype was detected only once. The chain carries TRBV11-3 and TRBJ2-1; 10 bases map to TRBD1. CDR1 and CDR2 (germline): SGHNT, YENEEA. The CDR3 is made up of 17 amino acids. Germline trimming cut 5 bases from V and 6 bases from J; bases unmatched to any gene: 13. The CDR3: CASSPPSGTGVSNEQFF. The CDR3 DNA follows: TGTGCCAGCAGCCCCCCGTCCGGGACAGGGGTTTCCAATGAGCAGTTCTTC.

The J gene is TRBJ2-3, the V gene TRBV29-1; 7 positions agree with TRBD2. The CDR3 has 12 amino acids. Trimming removed 3 bases from V and 5 bases from J; junction bases left unmatched: 2. The germline gives CDR1 SQVTM, CDR2 ANQGSEA. The CDR3 sequence: CSVEPSGDTQYF. In DNA, the CDR3 is TGCAGCGTTGAGCCTAGCGGAGATACGCAGTATTTT.

In this sample, this clonotype turned up many times. The rearrangement uses TRBV12-3 or TRBV12-4 and TRBJ2-1, with TRBD2 matching over 7 bases. The CDR3 has 12 amino acids. V was pared by 5 bases and J by 8 bases, with 3 bases of the junction left unmatched. The CDR3 region is CASSPSGDEQFF. The CDR3, as DNA: TGTGCCAGCAGTCCTAGCGGCGATGAGCAGTTCTTC.

This clonotype was counted only a few times. The chain couples TRBV9 to TRBJ1-2; D possibly corresponds to TRBD1 (5 bases). V was pared by 0 bases and J by 8 bases, with 11 bases between. The CDR3 is 13 residues long. CDR1 SGDLS and CDR2 YYNGEE come from the germline V gene. The CDR3 DNA is TGTGCCAGCAGCGTAGAAGAGGGGAGGGGCTACACCTTC. This codes for CASSVEEGRGYTF.

The genes are TRBV5-1 and TRBJ2-2, with 8 bases identical to TRBD1. Germline V gene sequence: CDR1 SGHRS, CDR2 YFSETQ. The CDR3 loop spans 16 amino acids. With V trimmed by 4 bases and J by 7 bases, 12 bases remained unmatched. CDR3 protein: CASSPGTGRLIGELFF. In DNA form, the CDR3 reads TGCGCCAGCAGCCCCGGGACAGGACGCCTCATCGGGGAGCTGTTTTTT.

The chain has TRBV11-2 and TRBJ2-1; 8 positions agree with TRBD2. CDR1 is SGHAT and CDR2 is FQNNGV in the germline V gene. With 2 bases clipped from V and 2 bases from J, the junction kept 5 bases outside the gene matches. CDR3 size: 16 residues. This chain's CDR3 is CASSLRREATYNEQFF. The CDR3 DNA follows: TGTGCCAGCAGCTTAAGGCGGGAGGCCACCTACAATGAGCAGTTCTTC.

The table lists this clonotype with a few counts. The rearrangement joins TRBV7-2 to TRBJ1-3, with no clear D. V was pared by 2 bases and J by 2 bases, with 10 bases between. This CDR3 spans 15 amino acids. Germline CDR1 and CDR2: SGHTA and FQGNSA. CDR3 loop: CASSLQSLAGNTIYF. In DNA, the CDR3 is TGTGCCAGCAGCTTACAAAGTTTGGCTGGAAACACCATATATTTT.